The entry below gives a single TCR beta chain sequence along with its context. This entry belongs to a study of blood T cell repertoires in COVID-19. On the study more broadly: Sample material is recorded as cDNA or gDNA derived from T cells, B-cell-depleted T cells, or PBMCs.

Original handling: Reference gene primer amplification yielded estimated nucleated cell counts. Profiling relied on immunoSEQ multiplex PCR, and the TCRdb table lists in-frame clones only, not all of them. V and J calls and clone size are given by that table; D and trimming were obtained from the DNA. The sample lists more than 350,000 clones, more than 70% seen once, with about 10% in the top ten. Trimming removed 0 bases from V and 1 base from J, with 19 bases in between. The CDR3 is 18 residues long. Looked up from germline, CDR1 is GTSNPN and CDR2 is SVGIG (reference sequence). The sequence was collected from a woman aged 25-40 years with COVID-19, enrolled during active disease. Sequencing was carried out using peripheral blood. The chain is built from TRBV30 and TRBJ1-5; a weak D match, TRBD1 (6 bases). The CDR3 spells CAWSVFEQGIVSNQPQHF. DNA for the CDR3: TGTGCCTGGAGTGTATTTGAACAGGGTATAGTAAGCAATCAGCCCCAGCATTTT.